The 9 T cell receptor beta chains below come from one sample, sequenced in a study of beta chain features in type 1 diabetes. What was sequenced were expressed TCRB transcripts, since all of the isolated RNA had been reverse transcribed. Produced via immunoSEQ multiplex PCR; TCRdb's table is partial and in-frame only. The sample has under 300,000 clones; roughly 8% are singletons. The sample comprised central memory CD4+ T cells from blood. The receptors shown here come from a woman under 30 in good health.

The chain combines TRBV28 with TRBJ2-1, with 7 bases aligning to TRBD1. The germline gives CDR1 MDHEN, CDR2 SYDVKM. The CDR3 totals 13 residues. V lost 8 bases, J lost 2 bases, and 3 bases stayed unmatched. The CDR3 protein is CASLDRPYNEQFF. The CDR3 DNA reads TGTGCCAGCCTGGACAGGCCCTACAATGAGCAGTTCTTC.

This clone was seen only a few times. The chain links TRBV6-1 to TRBJ2-7; D gene ambiguous. The CDR3 totals 13 residues. V lost 7 bases and J 7 bases, leaving 17 bases between the germline ends. CDR1 is MNHNS, CDR2 SASEGT, per germline. The chain's CDR3 is CASIISPGLEQYV. CDR3 sequence (DNA): TGTGCCAGCATTATTTCGCCGGGCCTAGAGCAGTACGTC.

This clone turned up a few times. V gene TRBV5-1 combines with J gene TRBJ2-1; TRBD2 matches 13 bases. Per germline, CDR1 SGHRS and CDR2 YFSETQ. Trimming took 4 bases from V and 9 from J; bases not matched to a gene: 7. This CDR3 spans 15 amino acids. The CDR3 nucleotides are TGCGCCAGCAGCCTCGGACTAGCGGGGGCGATTGAGCAGTTCTTC. It encodes CASSLGLAGAIEQFF.

J is TRBJ2-7 and V is TRBV4-2, with D maybe TRBD1 (5 bases). CDR1 LGHNA and CDR2 YNFKEQ come from the germline V gene. The CDR3 has 15 amino acids. V was shortened by 0 bases and J by 3 bases, with 12 bases between the two germline ends. CDR3 sequence reads: CASSQDQGSYYEQYV. As DNA, the CDR3 is TGTGCCAGCAGCCAAGATCAGGGCAGCTACTACGAGCAGTACGTC.

The J gene is TRBJ2-1, the V gene TRBV9; D is undetermined. Germline CDR1 and CDR2: SGDLS and YYNGEE. The CDR3 runs to 16 residues. Between the trimmed V and J ends, which lost 4 bases and 0 bases, there was a span of 14 bases. The chain's CDR3 is CASSKNPPGSYNEQFF. As DNA, the CDR3 is TGTGCCAGCAGCAAAAACCCCCCGGGCTCCTACAATGAGCAGTTCTTC.

The chain has TRBV29-1 and TRBJ2-5, with D possibly TRBD2 on 6 matching bases. Germline CDR1 is SQVTM and CDR2 is ANQGSEA. Trimming left V 3 bases short and J 5 bases short, with 13 bases between. This CDR3 spans 13 amino acids. CDR3 coding DNA: TGCAGCGTTGATATCGGGGCGGGGGAGACCCAGTACTTC. Encoded protein: CSVDIGAGETQYF.

This clone was detected only a few times. The J gene is TRBJ2-3, the V gene TRBV2; 12 bases are shared with TRBD1. The CDR3 is 16 residues long. The germline V gene has CDR1 SNHLY and CDR2 FYNNEI. With 4 bases clipped from V and 6 bases from J, the junction kept 8 bases outside the gene matches. The CDR3 here is CASSVAGTGGSDTQYF. Written as DNA, the CDR3 is TGTGCCAGCAGTGTGGCCGGGACAGGGGGCTCTGATACGCAGTATTTT.

This clone was seen a few times. This CDR3 is CASKSAGGITGELFF. The DNA for the CDR3 is TGTGCCAGCAAGTCGGCAGGGGGAATCACCGGGGAGCTGTTTTTT. V gene TRBV2 combines with J gene TRBJ2-2; TRBD1 agrees at 7 bases. J gave up 4 bases and V 7 bases, and 9 bases lay outside the gene matches. CDR3 length equals 15 residues. CDR1 SNHLY and CDR2 FYNNEI come from the germline V gene.

This clone was seen only a few times. The gene calls are TRBV15 and TRBJ2-5; D perhaps matches TRBD2 (5 bases). The germline V and J ends were trimmed by 0 bases and 8 bases, with 19 bases remaining between them. Germline CDR1 reads LNHNV; CDR2 reads YYDKDF (reference sequence). The CDR3 extends over 16 amino acids. The CDR3 here is CATSRDQYSARGTQYF. CDR3 coding DNA: TGTGCCACCAGCAGAGATCAGTACTCTGCTCGGGGAACCCAGTACTTC.